These 14 T cell receptor beta chains share one sample of origin, sequenced in a study of metastatic and nonmetastatic thyroid tumors. TCRdb re-analyzed the PCR reads using MiXCR. The profile shows tens of thousands of clones, about 17% of them singletons. Prior to thyroid surgery, none of the patients had received any treatment. The sample comprised blood. The receptors stem from a male donor with papillary thyroid cancer or a benign thyroid nodule (not recorded which). Some clones in this sample may be carry-over from other donors' samples.

This clone was seen repeatedly, ten times or more. The chain employs TRBV19 and TRBJ1-3, with a weak D call TRBD1 (6 bases). The germline V gene encodes CDR1 LNHDA and CDR2 SQIVND (reference sequence). This CDR3 has 16 residues. V lost 7 bases, J lost 0 bases, and 16 bases lay in between. The CDR3: CASNTGSGLSGNTIYF. Written as DNA, the CDR3 is TGTGCCAGTAACACAGGGTCGGGGCTCTCTGGAAACACCATATATTTT.

There are many counts of this clone. V and J are TRBV2 and TRBJ2-7, with 7 bases that match TRBD1. This CDR3 has 14 amino acids. From germline, CDR1 is SNHLY and CDR2 FYNNEI. Trimming cost V 3 bases and J 2 bases; bases outside gene matches: 4. CDR3 region: CASSDGTVPYEQYF. CDR3 nucleotide sequence: TGTGCCAGCAGTGACGGGACAGTCCCCTACGAGCAGTACTTC.

In this sample, this clone turned up once. The chain is built from TRBV6-1 and TRBJ2-5, with no clear D. Trimming cost V 4 bases and J 6 bases, with 12 bases left between them. CDR3 length equals 13 residues. Germline CDR1 MNHNS, CDR2 SASEGT. CDR3 sequence: CASSGQSAQTQYF. Here the CDR3 DNA reads TGTGCCAGCAGTGGTCAATCCGCCCAGACCCAGTACTTC.

This clone rates as medium-sized. The CDR3 DNA reads as TGTGCCAGCAGTCCGAACTTAGGGGCCTTCGGAAACTATGGCTACACCTTC. Its translation: CASSPNLGAFGNYGYTF. The chain links TRBV27 to TRBJ1-2, with D possibly being TRBD1 (5 bases). The CDR3 extends over 17 amino acids. Germline loops: CDR1 MNHEY, CDR2 SMNVEV (reference sequence). V lost 5 bases and J 2 bases, leaving 21 bases between the germline ends.

V usage is TRBV13 and J usage is TRBJ2-6; D is tentatively TRBD1 or TRBD2 (6 bases each). CDR3 length equals 16 residues. CDR1 and CDR2 (germline): PRHDT, FYEKMQ (reference sequence). Trimming cost V 0 bases and J 6 bases, with 12 bases left between them. The DNA of the CDR3 is TGTGCCAGCAGCTTAGGCTCCGGGGGCGCGGCCAACGTCCTGACTTTC. Translating it yields CASSLGSGGAANVLTF.

V is TRBV4-1 and J is TRBJ1-4; D not resolved. V gave up 0 bases and J gave up 3 bases, with 11 bases separating them. The CDR3 is 16 amino acids. Germline V gene data show CDR1 as MGHRA and CDR2 as YSYEKL. CDR3 sequence reads: CASSQDPWVANEKLFF. The DNA for the CDR3 is TGCGCCAGCAGCCAAGATCCGTGGGTTGCTAATGAAAAACTGTTTTTT.

This clone occurred a few times. The chain employs TRBV6-1 and TRBJ2-2; TRBD1 is a possible D gene (5 bases). Per germline, CDR1 MNHNS and CDR2 SASEGT. The CDR3 has 13 residues. V was clipped by 6 bases and J by 3 bases, with 8 bases between them. Written as DNA, the CDR3 is TGTGCCAGCAGAGTGACAGACACCGGGGAGCTGTTTTTT. Its protein is CASRVTDTGELFF.

This clone came up many times. DNA for the CDR3: TGTGCCAGCAGCTTACTAAGCGGGAGCTATGAGCAGTTCTTC. It is translated as CASSLLSGSYEQFF. J is TRBJ2-1 and V is TRBV11-2, with 8 bases lining up with TRBD2. The CDR3 is 14 amino acids. With V trimmed by 2 bases and J by 8 bases, 5 bases remained unmatched. Germline assignment: CDR1 SGHAT and CDR2 FQNNGV.

V is TRBV29-1 and J is TRBJ1-2; tentatively, D is TRBD1 (5 bases). The germline gives CDR1 SQVTM, CDR2 ANQGSEA. V lost 5 bases, J lost 4 bases, and 20 bases lay in between. The CDR3 length is 15 residues. The CDR3 is CSVRIPDSLIYGYTF. CDR3 in DNA: TGCAGCGTTAGGATACCCGACAGCTTGATCTATGGCTACACCTTC. Based on the CDR3 plus reference TRBV29-1 and TRBJ1-2, the full variable domain is SAVISQKPSRDICQRGTSLTIQCQVDSQVTMMFWYRQQPGQSLTLIATANQGSEATYESGFVIDKFPISRPNLTFSTLTVSNMSPEDSSIYLCSVRIPDSLIYGYTFGSGTRLTVV.

This clone was counted at least ten times. The rearrangement links TRBV29-1 to TRBJ2-7, with TRBD1 as a possible D gene (5 bases). The germline V gene has CDR1 SQVTM and CDR2 ANQGSEA. Trimming removed 6 bases at V and 2 bases at J, with 11 bases between. The CDR3 runs to 12 residues. The CDR3 spells CSVYDSTYEQYF. CDR3 coding DNA: TGCAGCGTCTATGACAGCACCTACGAGCAGTACTTC.

The table lists this clone with many counts. The CDR3 sequence is CSAGQGFSENTIYF. For the CDR3, the DNA is TGCAGTGCTGGCCAGGGTTTTAGCGAAAACACCATATATTTT. The genes are TRBV20-1 and TRBJ1-3, with TRBD1 as a possible D gene (5 bases). The CDR3 length is 14 residues. V gave up 5 bases and J gave up 6 bases, with 17 bases separating them. Germline-derived CDR1 and CDR2 are DFQATT and SNEGSKA (reference sequence).

This clone is categorized as medium-sized (0.01 to 0.1%). The rearrangement joins TRBV19 to TRBJ1-6; possible D gene TRBD1, 6 bases. Looked up from germline, CDR1 is LNHDA and CDR2 is SQIVND (reference sequence). V lost 1 base and J lost 11, with 12 bases in between. This CDR3 region has 14 residues. This CDR3 reads CASSIGTATAPLHF. The DNA of the CDR3 is TGTGCCAGTAGTATAGGGACAGCCACGGCACCCCTCCACTTT.

This clone came up many times. This sequence joins TRBV18 and TRBJ2-2, with a possible D match to TRBD2 (5 bases). The V gene's germline CDR1 is KGHSH and CDR2 LQKENI. V lost 3 bases and J lost 4, with 12 bases in between. This CDR3 spans 15 amino acids. CDR3 in DNA: TGTGCCAGCTCACCGGACCCCGGAGGCACCGGGGAGCTGTTTTTT. Amino acid sequence: CASSPDPGGTGELFF. The full variable domain, with the rest looked up from reference TRBV18 and TRBJ2-2, is NAGVMQNPRHLVRRRGQEARLRCSPMKGHSHVYWYRQLPEEGLKFMVYLQKENIIDESGMPKERFSAEFPKEGPSILRIQQVVRGDSAAYFCASSPDPGGTGELFFGEGSRLTVL.

This clone was counted many times. The chain joins TRBV2 to TRBJ1-3; D remains unclear. The CDR3 contains 17 residues. With 3 bases removed from V and 0 bases from J, the gap between germline ends came to 15 bases. Looked up from germline, CDR1 is SNHLY and CDR2 is FYNNEI. Written as DNA, the CDR3 is TGTGCCAGCAGTGAGGGAATAGGGAGGTCCTCTGGAAACACCATATATTTT. Protein: CASSEGIGRSSGNTIYF.